This is a list of T cell receptor beta chains from one sample in a study. In TCRdb, the RT-PCR reads were re-called with MiXCR into one record per CDR3 protein. The sample includes about 700,000 distinct CDR3 sequences, approximately 15% seen only once; the top ten take roughly 3.9%. Input material: memory CD4+ T cells from blood. These receptors all come from a female donor in good health, serving as a healthy control. Both conserved end residues are part of each CDR3. The D gene is left open where the match is weak. Size is stated for part of the rows, as once, few or many counts, or as a class when the clone is expanded.

clone_size,j_call,d_call,v_call,cdr3_aa,cdr3_nt
few,TRBJ1-2,TRBD1,TRBV12-3/TRBV12-4,CASSFWDRDYGYTF,TGTGCCAGCAGTTTCTGGGACAGGGACTATGGCTACACCTTC
few,TRBJ2-2,.,TRBV28,CASYQKDAGELFF,TGTGCCAGCTATCAAAAGGACGCCGGGGAGCTGTTTTTT
.,TRBJ1-1,TRBD1,TRBV3-1,CASSLNRGLSSEAFF,TGTGCCAGCAGCCTGAACAGGGGGCTAAGCAGTGAAGCTTTCTTT
.,TRBJ2-7,TRBD1,TRBV25-1,CASSTGTEYYEQYF,TGTGCCAGCTCCACCGGGACAGAGTATTACGAGCAGTACTTC
few,TRBJ1-3,TRBD1,TRBV3-1,CASSLAGQGPPGNTIYF,TGTGCCAGCAGCTTGGCCGGACAGGGGCCCCCAGGAAACACCATATATTTT
many,TRBJ1-5,.,TRBV5-1,CASSWTSNQPQHF,TGCGCCAGCAGCTGGACGAGTAATCAGCCCCAGCATTTT
many,TRBJ1-2,.,TRBV20-1,CSATWTHLYGYTF,TGCAGTGCAACTTGGACCCACCTGTATGGCTACACCTTC
.,TRBJ2-1,.,TRBV3-1,CASSQAPYNEQFF,TGTGCCAGCAGCCAAGCCCCATACAATGAGCAGTTCTTC
few,TRBJ2-1,TRBD2,TRBV20-1,CSARGGTSGSYNEQFF,TGCAGTGCTAGAGGCGGGACTAGCGGATCCTACAATGAGCAGTTCTTC
.,TRBJ2-1,TRBD2,TRBV9,CASSVAPAGGGNEQFF,TGTGCCAGCAGCGTAGCTCCCGCGGGAGGCGGAAATGAGCAGTTCTTC
few,TRBJ2-3,.,TRBV9,CASSVAGSGTKTDTQYF,TGTGCCAGCAGCGTAGCTGGTTCGGGAACGAAGACAGATACGCAGTATTTT
.,TRBJ2-3,TRBD2,TRBV29-1,CSVEDQRGGTDTQYF,TGCAGCGTTGAAGATCAGCGCGGGGGGACAGATACGCAGTATTTT
.,TRBJ1-3,.,TRBV3-1,CASSQDRWGNTIYF,TGTGCCAGCAGCCAAGACAGGTGGGGAAACACCATATATTTT
few,TRBJ2-6,.,TRBV6-5,CASSFGITALLSGANVLTF,TGTGCCAGCAGCTTCGGTATAACAGCCTTACTCTCTGGGGCCAACGTCCTGACTTTC
.,TRBJ2-7,TRBD2,TRBV15,CATSRGAGFSYEQYF,TGTGCCACCAGCAGAGGAGCGGGATTTTCCTACGAGCAGTACTTC
.,TRBJ2-4,TRBD2,TRBV28,CASSPGLAVGNIQYF,TGTGCCAGCAGCCCTGGACTAGCGGTTGGAAACATTCAGTACTTC
many,TRBJ1-5,TRBD1,TRBV7-2,CASRREGGNPQHF,TGTGCCAGCAGACGGGAAGGGGGCAACCCCCAGCATTTT
.,TRBJ1-2,.,TRBV5-1,CASRIEGGNYGYTF,TGCGCCAGCAGGATAGAGGGTGGGAACTATGGCTACACCTTC
.,TRBJ1-5,TRBD1,TRBV6-5,CASSKGQGDGGEQPQHF,TGTGCCAGCAGTAAGGGACAGGGTGACGGGGGTGAGCAGCCCCAGCATTTT
many,TRBJ1-5,.,TRBV7-2,CASSLGGRANQPQHF,TGTGCCAGCAGCTTAGGGGGCAGGGCCAATCAGCCCCAGCATTTT
.,TRBJ2-3,.,TRBV6-1,CASWAAQGVKDTQYF,TGTGCCAGCTGGGCAGCACAGGGAGTGAAAGATACGCAGTATTTT
.,TRBJ2-5,.,TRBV11-2,CASSSMGRKETQYF,TGTGCCAGCAGCTCCATGGGACGTAAAGAGACCCAGTACTTC
few,TRBJ1-1,.,TRBV6-5,CASSYSGGSGTEAFF,TGTGCCAGCAGTTACTCTGGGGGATCGGGGACTGAAGCTTTCTTT
few,TRBJ1-1,.,TRBV27,CASLPSALDTEAFF,TGTGCCAGCCTACCATCTGCACTGGACACTGAAGCTTTCTTT
.,TRBJ2-7,TRBD1,TRBV25-1,CASSERPRRDRVTPYEQYF,TGTGCCAGCAGTGAGAGGCCTCGGAGGGACAGGGTTACCCCCTACGAGCAGTACTTC
.,TRBJ2-2,.,TRBV20-1,CSARGDSGGGSGELFF,TGCAGTGCTAGAGGTGATAGTGGAGGGGGCAGCGGGGAGCTGTTTTTT
.,TRBJ1-4,.,TRBV5-1,CASSPTGVSSEKLFF,TGCGCCAGCAGCCCCACTGGGGTATCTAGTGAAAAACTGTTTTTT
few,TRBJ1-5,TRBD1,TRBV10-3,CAISDRRQGLEAVHF,TGTGCCATCAGTGATCGTCGACAGGGGCTTGAGGCCGTGCATTTT
.,TRBJ2-3,TRBD2,TRBV18,CASSRTSGATDTQYF,TGTGCCAGCTCACGGACTAGCGGGGCGACAGATACGCAGTATTTT
many,TRBJ2-7,.,TRBV6-5,CASSYSDSQRSYEQYF,TGTGCCAGCAGTTACTCGGACTCTCAGCGTTCCTACGAGCAGTACTTC
many,TRBJ2-3,TRBD2,TRBV20-1,CSASSLAEPTDTQYF,TGCAGTGCCAGCTCACTAGCGGAACCCACAGATACGCAGTATTTT
.,TRBJ1-5,.,TRBV18,CASSPGFGNQPQHF,TGTGCCAGCTCACCAGGATTCGGCAATCAGCCCCAGCATTTT
few,TRBJ1-2,.,TRBV5-1,CASSSSKGIYGYTF,TGCGCCAGCAGCTCCTCCAAAGGGATCTATGGCTACACCTTC
.,TRBJ2-7,.,TRBV7-2,CASSLPTASLAHEQYF,TGTGCCAGCAGTTTGCCGACAGCGAGTCTCGCCCACGAGCAGTACTTC
once,TRBJ2-1,TRBD2,TRBV6-5,CASSSRLARRQFF,TGTGCCAGCAGTTCACGACTAGCGAGAAGGCAGTTCTTC
.,TRBJ1-1,.,TRBV7-6,CASTDGNTEAFF,TGTGCCAGCACAGACGGAAACACTGAAGCTTTCTTT
many,TRBJ2-7,TRBD2,TRBV9,CASSRSGEEQYF,TGTGCCAGCAGCCGTAGCGGGGAAGAGCAGTACTTC